This T cell receptor beta chain stems from a study of shared clonotypes between healthy human individuals. Study summary: Donor ages ranged 18 to 49 years: a couple of women, three men.

All donors were Caucasian adults living in Nashville, Tennessee. There are 15 residues in the CDR3. The germline V gene has CDR1 SGHRS and CDR2 YFSETQ. Trimming cost V 0 bases and J 4 bases, with 10 bases left between them. In the authors' workflow: Filtering differed because ImmunoSEQ produced junction-only sequences that carried no quality scores. Only in-frame clones appear in the TCRdb table, and some are missing; sequencing was by immunoSEQ multiplex PCR. That table gives V, J and clone size, and the DNA gave D and trimming. The table records a few hundred thousand clones, roughly 85% of them present only once.

The chain carries TRBV5-1 and TRBJ2-2, with D tentatively TRBD2 (6 bases). Sequencing input: PBMCs. This clonotype was sampled from a woman aged 40 to 55 in good health. Some clones in this sample may be carry-over from other donors' samples. DNA for the CDR3: TGCGCCAGCAGCTTGGCGCCTAGCGCCACCGGGGAGCTGTTTTTT. This sequence encodes CASSLAPSATGELFF. Complete variable domain (other parts from reference TRBV5-1 and TRBJ2-2): KAGVTQTPRYLIKTRGQQVTLSCSPISGHRSVSWYQQTPGQGLQFLFEYFSETQRNKGNFPGRFSGRQFSNSRSEMNVSTLELGDSALYLCASSLAPSATGELFFGEGSRLTVL.